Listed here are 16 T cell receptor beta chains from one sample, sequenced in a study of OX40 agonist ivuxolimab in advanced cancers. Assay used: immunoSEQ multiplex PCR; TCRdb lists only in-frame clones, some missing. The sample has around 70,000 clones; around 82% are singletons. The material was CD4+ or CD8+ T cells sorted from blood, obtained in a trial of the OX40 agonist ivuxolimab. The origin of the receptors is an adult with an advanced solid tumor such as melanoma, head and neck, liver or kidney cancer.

The CDR3 sequence: CASSEDGLLGYTF. CDR3 nucleotides: TGTGCCAGCAGCGAGGACGGGCTATTAGGCTACACCTTC. V is TRBV2 and J is TRBJ1-2, with unresolved D. The CDR3 length is 13 residues. Germline loops: CDR1 SNHLY, CDR2 FYNNEI. V lost 6 bases to trimming and J lost 8 bases, with 16 bases between them. The full variable domain, completed using reference TRBV2 and TRBJ1-2, is EPEVTQTPSHQVTQMGQEVILRCVPISNHLYFYWYRQILGQKVEFLVSFYNNEISEKSEIFDDQFSVERPDGSNFTLKIRSTKLEDSAMYFCASSEDGLLGYTFGSGTRLTVV.

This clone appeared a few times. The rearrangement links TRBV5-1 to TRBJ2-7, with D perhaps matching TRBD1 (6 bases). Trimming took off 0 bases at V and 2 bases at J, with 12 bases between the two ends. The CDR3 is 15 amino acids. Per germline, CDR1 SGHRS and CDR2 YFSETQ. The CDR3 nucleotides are TGCGCCAGCAGCTTGGGGACAGTCTTCCCCTACGAGCAGTACTTC. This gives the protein CASSLGTVFPYEQYF.

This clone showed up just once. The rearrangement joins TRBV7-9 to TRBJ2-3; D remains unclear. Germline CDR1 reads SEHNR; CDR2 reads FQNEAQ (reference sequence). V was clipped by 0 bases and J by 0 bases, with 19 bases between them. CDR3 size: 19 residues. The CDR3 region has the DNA TGTGCCAGCAGCTTAGCGTACTACGACAACCGCGCTAGCACAGATACGCAGTATTTT. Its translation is CASSLAYYDNRASTDTQYF.

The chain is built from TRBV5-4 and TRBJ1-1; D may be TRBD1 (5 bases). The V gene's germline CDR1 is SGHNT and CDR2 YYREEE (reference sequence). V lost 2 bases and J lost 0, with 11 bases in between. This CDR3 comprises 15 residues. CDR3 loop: CASSLSGYVNTEAFF. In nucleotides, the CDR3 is TGTGCCAGCAGCTTATCAGGGTACGTGAACACTGAAGCTTTCTTT.

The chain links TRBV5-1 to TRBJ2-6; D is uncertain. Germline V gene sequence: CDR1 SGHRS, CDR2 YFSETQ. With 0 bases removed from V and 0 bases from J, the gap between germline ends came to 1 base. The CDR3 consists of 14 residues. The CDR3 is CASSLGSGANVLTF. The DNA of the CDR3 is TGCGCCAGCAGCTTGGGCTCTGGGGCCAACGTCCTGACTTTC.

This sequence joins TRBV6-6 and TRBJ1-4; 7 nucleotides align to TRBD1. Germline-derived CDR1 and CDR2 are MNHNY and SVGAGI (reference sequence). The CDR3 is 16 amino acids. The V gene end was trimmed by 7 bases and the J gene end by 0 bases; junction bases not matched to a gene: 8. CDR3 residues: CASKLPGQSTNEKLFF. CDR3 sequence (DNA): TGTGCCAGCAAACTCCCGGGACAGTCAACTAATGAAAAACTGTTTTTT.

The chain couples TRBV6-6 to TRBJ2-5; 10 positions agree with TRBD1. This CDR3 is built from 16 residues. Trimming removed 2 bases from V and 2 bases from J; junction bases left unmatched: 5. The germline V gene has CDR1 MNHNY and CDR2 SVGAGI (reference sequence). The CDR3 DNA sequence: TGTGCCAGCAGTTACGAGGGGGACAGGGGACAAGAGACCCAGTACTTC. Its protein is CASSYEGDRGQETQYF.

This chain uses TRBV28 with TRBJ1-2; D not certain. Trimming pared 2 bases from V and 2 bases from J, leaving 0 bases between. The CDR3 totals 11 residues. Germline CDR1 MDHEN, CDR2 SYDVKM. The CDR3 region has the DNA TGTGCCAGCAGTTTAAACTATGGCTACACCTTC. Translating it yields CASSLNYGYTF.

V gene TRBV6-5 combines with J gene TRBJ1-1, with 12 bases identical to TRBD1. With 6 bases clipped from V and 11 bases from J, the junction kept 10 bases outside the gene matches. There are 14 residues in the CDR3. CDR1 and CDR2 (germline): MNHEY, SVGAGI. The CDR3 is CASRGTGGNSGAFF. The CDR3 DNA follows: TGTGCCAGCAGAGGGACAGGGGGCAATAGCGGGGCTTTCTTT.

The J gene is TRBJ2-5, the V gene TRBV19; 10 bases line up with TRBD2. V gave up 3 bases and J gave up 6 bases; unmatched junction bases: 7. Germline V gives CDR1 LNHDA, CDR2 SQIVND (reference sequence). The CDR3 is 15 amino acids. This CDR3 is CASSISGGYRQTQYF. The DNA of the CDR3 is TGTGCCAGTAGTATTAGCGGGGGGTATAGGCAGACCCAGTACTTC.

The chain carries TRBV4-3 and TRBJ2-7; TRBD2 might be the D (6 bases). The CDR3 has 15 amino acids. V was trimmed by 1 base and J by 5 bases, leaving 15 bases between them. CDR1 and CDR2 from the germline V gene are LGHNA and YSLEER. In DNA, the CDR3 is TGCGCCAGCAGCCAAGGTCTCGGGAGAATGGACGAGCAGTACTTC. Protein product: CASSQGLGRMDEQYF.

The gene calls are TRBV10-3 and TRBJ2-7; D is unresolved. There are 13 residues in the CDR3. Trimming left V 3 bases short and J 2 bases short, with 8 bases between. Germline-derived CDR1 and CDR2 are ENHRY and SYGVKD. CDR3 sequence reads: CAISEGSPYEQYF. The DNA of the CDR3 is TGTGCCATCAGTGAAGGCAGTCCCTACGAGCAGTACTTC.

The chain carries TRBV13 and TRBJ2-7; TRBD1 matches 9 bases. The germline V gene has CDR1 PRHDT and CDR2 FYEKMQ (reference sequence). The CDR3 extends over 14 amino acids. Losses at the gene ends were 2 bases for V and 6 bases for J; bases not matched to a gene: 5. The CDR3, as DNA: TGTGCCAGCAGCTTATGGGACAGGGCATCCGAGCAGTACTTC. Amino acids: CASSLWDRASEQYF.

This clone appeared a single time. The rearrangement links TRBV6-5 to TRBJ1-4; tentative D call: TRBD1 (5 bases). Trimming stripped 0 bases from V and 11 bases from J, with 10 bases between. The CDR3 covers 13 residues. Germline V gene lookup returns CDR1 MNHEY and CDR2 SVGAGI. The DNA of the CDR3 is TGTGCCAGCAGTTACTCGCGAGACAGTAAACTGTTTTTT. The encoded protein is CASSYSRDSKLFF.

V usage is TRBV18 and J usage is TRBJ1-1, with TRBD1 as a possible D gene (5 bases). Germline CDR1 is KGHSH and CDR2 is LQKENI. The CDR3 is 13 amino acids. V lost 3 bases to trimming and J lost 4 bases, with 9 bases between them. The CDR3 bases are TGTGCCAGCTCACCCAGGGTGGGCACTGAAGCTTTCTTT. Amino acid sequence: CASSPRVGTEAFF. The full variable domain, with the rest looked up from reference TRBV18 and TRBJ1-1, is NAGVMQNPRHLVRRRGQEARLRCSPMKGHSHVYWYRQLPEEGLKFMVYLQKENIIDESGMPKERFSAEFPKEGPSILRIQQVVRGDSAAYFCASSPRVGTEAFFGQGTRLTVV.

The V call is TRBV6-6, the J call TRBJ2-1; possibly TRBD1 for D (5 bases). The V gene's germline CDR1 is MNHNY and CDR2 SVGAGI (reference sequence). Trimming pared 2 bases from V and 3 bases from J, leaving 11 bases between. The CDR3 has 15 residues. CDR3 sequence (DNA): TGTGCCAGCAGTTACGACAGCCCGGTCTACAATGAGCAGTTCTTC. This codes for CASSYDSPVYNEQFF.